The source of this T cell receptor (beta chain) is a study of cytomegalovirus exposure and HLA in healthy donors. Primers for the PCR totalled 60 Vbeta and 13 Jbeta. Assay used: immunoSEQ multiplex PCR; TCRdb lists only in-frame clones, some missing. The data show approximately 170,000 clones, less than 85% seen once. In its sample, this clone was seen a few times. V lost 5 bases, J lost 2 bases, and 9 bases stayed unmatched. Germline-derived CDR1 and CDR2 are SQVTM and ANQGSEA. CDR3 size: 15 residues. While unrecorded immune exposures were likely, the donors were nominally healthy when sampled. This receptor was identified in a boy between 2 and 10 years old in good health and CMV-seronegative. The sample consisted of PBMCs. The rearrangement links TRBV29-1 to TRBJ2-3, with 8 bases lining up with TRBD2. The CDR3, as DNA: TGCAGCGTTCAGTTTGGACTAGCCCCCACAGATACGCAGTATTTT. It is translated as CSVQFGLAPTDTQYF.